This TCR beta chain was profiled in a study of blood T cell repertoires in COVID-19. Across the whole study: From the United States, Italy and Spain came samples of acute and convalescent COVID-19.

This clone was seen just once. Assay: immunoSEQ multiplex PCR; the TCRdb copy retains only in-frame clones and omits some. The sample has hundreds of thousands of clones, 80% to 90% seen once; the top ten hold around 1.8%. Trimming removed 6 bases from V and 2 bases from J, with 11 bases in between. The CDR3 contains 13 residues. Germline V gene data show CDR1 as LNHDA and CDR2 as SQIVND (reference sequence). Self-reported history from a screening survey and questionnaire set each donor's cohort. The chain links TRBV19 to TRBJ2-7; D perhaps matches TRBD1 (5 bases). The sequencing sample was made of PBMCs or T cells enriched from blood (not recorded which). The receptor was derived from a man aged 35-49 years who had recovered from COVID-19. CDR3 nucleotides: TGTGCCAGTAGCCGGACAACTACCTACGAGCAGTACTTC. Translated: CASSRTTTYEQYF. The complete variable domain, with remaining parts taken from reference TRBV19 and TRBJ2-7, reads DGGITQSPKYLFRKEGQNVTLSCEQNLNHDAMYWYRQDPGQGLRLIYYSQIVNDFQKGDIAEGYSVSREKKESFPLTVTSAQKNPTAFYLCASSRTTTYEQYFGPGTRLTVT.